These 20 T cell receptor beta chains originate from one sample sequenced in a study of low-dose radiotherapy and immunotherapy resistance in tumors. For amplifying TCRs, the PCR ran for around 20 cycles with Phusion, which was used together with a constant-region primer and the adapter on the V primers. One entry per CDR3 protein results from TCRdb running MiXCR on the reads. The table shows around 57,000 distinct CDR3 sequences, with around 34% occurring only once. As to time point: after trial treatment. Documented treatment: LDRT plus nivolumab, ipilimumab, low-dose cyclophosphamide and aspirin (RACIN trial). This specimen consisted of PBMCs, obtained after low-dose radiotherapy plus immunotherapy. Receptor source: a male donor with rectosigmoid adenocarcinoma.

In its sample, this clonotype was seen many times. The chain combines TRBV6-2 or TRBV6-3 with TRBJ1-2, with 12 bases matching TRBD1. Germline CDR1 is MNHEY and CDR2 is SVGEGT. V shed 0 bases, J shed 8 bases, and the junction held 7 bases outside the gene matches. There are 16 residues in the CDR3. The CDR3 region has the DNA TGTGCCAGCAGTTACTCGGGGACAGGGGGCGCGAGGGGCTACACCTTC. This encodes CASSYSGTGGARGYTF.

The chain has TRBV7-9 and TRBJ1-1; 8 positions match TRBD1. The germline gives CDR1 SEHNR, CDR2 FQNEAQ (reference sequence). The CDR3 has 17 residues. J was trimmed by 0 bases and V by 2 bases; bases with no gene match: 8. The CDR3 bases are TGTGCCAGCAGCTTACTCGGACAGGGCCTCATGAACACTGAAGCTTTCTTT. It encodes CASSLLGQGLMNTEAFF.

At least ten counts were recorded for this clonotype. J is TRBJ2-4 and V is TRBV6-2 or TRBV6-3; no clear D gene. The CDR3 extends over 16 amino acids. Germline CDR1 reads MNHEY; CDR2 reads SVGEGT. Trimming took 5 bases from V and 0 from J, leaving 14 bases between them. As DNA, the CDR3 is TGTGCCAGCAGTGTGGGGTGGACCCTAGCCAAAAACATTCAGTACTTC. Its protein is CASSVGWTLAKNIQYF.

Many counts were recorded for this clonotype. This sequence joins TRBV28 and TRBJ2-2; 7 nucleotides agree with TRBD1. The junction had 2 bases not matched to a gene; V was cut back by 3 bases and J by 4 bases. Germline V lookup: CDR1 MDHEN, CDR2 SYDVKM. The CDR3 is 14 amino acids. CDR3 sequence: CASSLNRGTGELFF. In DNA, the CDR3 is TGTGCCAGCAGTTTGAACAGGGGCACCGGGGAGCTGTTTTTT.

This clonotype was seen ten or more times. The DNA for the CDR3 is TGTGCCAGCAGTTACTCGAGGTCCTTGCCTGAAGCTTTCTTT. It specifies CASSYSRSLPEAFF. The rearrangement links TRBV6-2 or TRBV6-3 to TRBJ1-1, with D unclear. This CDR3 contains 14 residues. Germline V gene data show CDR1 as MNHEY and CDR2 as SVGEGT. V gave up 0 bases and J gave up 6 bases, with 11 bases separating them.

This clonotype has only one observation. V and J are TRBV2 and TRBJ2-2, with 8 bases fitting TRBD1. The germline gives CDR1 SNHLY, CDR2 FYNNEI. The V gene end was trimmed by 6 bases and the J gene end by 7 bases; junction bases not matched to a gene: 1. The CDR3 covers 12 residues. The CDR3 sequence: CASSGQGGELFF. In nucleotides, the CDR3 is TGTGCCAGCAGCGGACAGGGCGGGGAGCTGTTTTTT.

In this sample, this clonotype turned up many times. This rearrangement joins TRBV28 to TRBJ2-5, with 10 bases lining up with TRBD1. CDR3 length equals 16 residues. Germline CDR1 reads MDHEN; CDR2 reads SYDVKM. V lost 4 bases, J lost 0 bases, and 5 bases stayed unmatched. The CDR3 protein is CASSSAGQGDQETQYF. The CDR3, as DNA: TGTGCCAGCAGTTCCGCCGGACAGGGGGACCAAGAGACCCAGTACTTC.

This clonotype was counted many times. The J gene is TRBJ1-1, the V gene TRBV6-2 or TRBV6-3; D remains ambiguous. V was pared by 4 bases and J by 3 bases, with 3 bases between. Germline V lookup: CDR1 MNHEY, CDR2 SVGEGT. The CDR3 has 11 residues. The CDR3 sequence is CASSSHTEAFF. Written as DNA, the CDR3 is TGTGCCAGCAGTTCTCACACTGAAGCTTTCTTT.

This clonotype was picked up many times. The V call is TRBV4-3, the J call TRBJ2-7; no clear D gene. Germline values: CDR1 LGHNA, CDR2 YSLEER. The germline V and J ends were trimmed by 2 bases and 3 bases, with 8 bases remaining between them. This CDR3 is 13 amino acids long. The CDR3 DNA is TGCGCCAGCAGCCAAACGGTCAGCTACGAGCAGTACTTC. Translated: CASSQTVSYEQYF.

This chain joins TRBV24-1 and TRBJ2-3; 8 positions match TRBD1. Germline V gene lookup returns CDR1 KGHDR and CDR2 SFDVKD. V trimming: 3 bases; J trimming: 4 bases; junction bases outside the gene matches: 5. There are 15 residues in the CDR3. CDR3 in amino acids: CATSDPGQGADTQYF. The CDR3 DNA reads as TGTGCCACCAGTGATCCCGGACAGGGTGCAGATACGCAGTATTTT.

This clonotype has ten or more counts. The CDR3 bases are TGTGCCAGCAGTGAACCGGGCCTGCACGAGCAGTACTTC. Protein sequence: CASSEPGLHEQYF. The V and J genes are TRBV6-2 or TRBV6-3 and TRBJ2-7; D is ambiguous. There are 13 residues in the CDR3. Germline V CDR1 and CDR2: MNHEY, SVGEGT. V lost 5 bases and J 5 bases, leaving 13 bases between the germline ends.

This chain links TRBV4-1 with TRBJ2-2; 8 bases line up with TRBD1. The ends lost 4 bases at V and 5 bases at J; junction bases unmatched: 6. Germline V gene lookup returns CDR1 MGHRA and CDR2 YSYEKL. This CDR3 has 15 residues. The CDR3 DNA is TGCGCCAGCAGCCCGAACAGGGGGTTTACCGGGGAGCTGTTTTTT. This translates into CASSPNRGFTGELFF.

This clonotype has at least ten counts. The rearrangement uses TRBV18 and TRBJ2-1; maybe TRBD2 (5 bases). The germline CDR1 and CDR2 sequences are KGHSH and LQKENI. The V and J ends lost 3 bases and 5 bases respectively, with 11 bases between them. The CDR3 runs to 14 residues. The CDR3 protein is CASSPFVGNNEQFF. In DNA, the CDR3 is TGTGCCAGCTCACCGTTTGTCGGGAACAATGAGCAGTTCTTC.

This clonotype occurred a few times. The chain is built from TRBV6-5 and TRBJ1-5; the D is unclear. V was cut by 4 bases and J by 3 bases, with 7 bases left in between. CDR1 and CDR2 (germline): MNHEY, SVGAGI. This CDR3 region has 13 residues. CDR3 sequence reads: CASSFSNNQPQHF. Written as DNA, the CDR3 is TGTGCCAGCAGTTTCAGCAACAATCAGCCCCAGCATTTT.

This clonotype was counted only a few times. The genes are TRBV12-5 and TRBJ2-1; D might be TRBD2 (6 bases). Trimming removed 0 bases at V and 6 bases at J, with 15 bases between. Germline assignment: CDR1 LGHNT and CDR2 FRNRAP. The length of the CDR3 is 16 residues. The CDR3: CASGLVLGRDVNEQFF. CDR3 sequence (DNA): TGTGCTAGTGGTTTGGTACTAGGGCGGGATGTCAATGAGCAGTTCTTC.

Points on this clonotype: This likely stems from a read error, as it lies one base from a far larger clone. The chain combines TRBV5-5 with TRBJ2-7, with D possibly being TRBD1 (6 bases). V was cut by 4 bases and J by 7 bases, with 27 bases left in between. The CDR3 is 17 residues long. Germline CDR1 and CDR2: SGHKS and YYEKEE (reference sequence). Here the CDR3 reads CASSPQVADRRNNEQYF. CDR3 DNA sequence: TGTGCCAGCAGCCCCCAAGTGGCGGACAGAAGAAACAATGAGCAGTACTTC. Supplemented by reference TRBV5-5 and TRBJ2-7, the full variable domain reads DAGVTQSPTHLIKTRGQQVTLRCSPISGHKSVSWYQQVLGQGPQFIFQYYEKEERGRGNFPDRFSARQFPNYSSELNVNALLLGDSALYLCASSPQVADRRNNEQYFGPGTRLTVT.

This clonotype has ten or more counts. The chain is built from TRBV28 and TRBJ2-7; D may be TRBD2 (6 bases). CDR1 and CDR2 (germline): MDHEN, SYDVKM. Trimming shortened V by 7 bases and J by 4 bases, and 17 bases separated the two germline ends. CDR3 size: 14 residues. CDR3 nucleotide sequence: TGTGCCAGCATGGGGAGCGGGTTAGTATACGAGCAGTACTTC. This codes for CASMGSGLVYEQYF.

The chain employs TRBV24-1 and TRBJ2-1; the match to TRBD2 covers 7 bases. The V gene end was trimmed by 7 bases and the J gene end by 4 bases; junction bases not matched to a gene: 9. The CDR3 spans 15 residues. Germline-derived CDR1 and CDR2 are KGHDR and SFDVKD. CDR3 sequence (DNA): TGTGCCACCAGCTCGGGTCTAGCGGCTTACAATGAGCAGTTCTTC. Translated: CATSSGLAAYNEQFF.

The chain carries TRBV6-6 and TRBJ2-7, with D uncertain. The CDR3 is 14 amino acids. V dropped 2 bases and J dropped 1 base, with 9 bases sitting between them. CDR1 and CDR2 (germline): MNHNY, SVGAGI (reference sequence). The CDR3 coding sequence is TGTGCCAGCAGTTACACAACCACATCCTACGAGCAGTACTTC. It specifies CASSYTTTSYEQYF.

This clonotype was counted ten times or more. CDR3 nucleotides: TGCAGTGCTAGGGCACTAGCGGAATACAATGAGCAGTTCTTC. Its translation is CSARALAEYNEQFF. The rearrangement uses TRBV20-1 and TRBJ2-1; 8 positions agree with TRBD2. V lost 3 bases and J lost 4; bases outside the gene matches: 5. The length of the CDR3 is 14 residues. The V gene's germline CDR1 is DFQATT and CDR2 SNEGSKA (reference sequence).